The 18 T cell receptor beta chains given below trace back to one sample, sequenced in a study of cytomegalovirus exposure and HLA in healthy donors. Clones were sequenced by immunoSEQ multiplex PCR, and TCRdb holds only the in-frame ones, with some missing. Here the sample spans 95,000 to 150,000 clones, 90% to 96% being singletons. Material: PBMCs. All receptors come from a man aged 18 to 30 in good health and CMV-seronegative.

The chain couples TRBV4-3 to TRBJ1-3; weak D call: TRBD1 (5 bases). Germline-derived CDR1 and CDR2 are LGHNA and YSLEER. Trimming shortened V by 0 bases and J by 1 base, and 10 bases separated the two germline ends. This CDR3 comprises 16 residues. Here the CDR3 DNA reads TGCGCCAGCAGCCAAGATCATGGGGGGTCTGGAAACACCATATATTTT. It codes for CASSQDHGGSGNTIYF.

The CDR3 bases are TGTGCCAGTAGTATTTATGGGGGAGGCTACGAGCAGTACTTC. Protein: CASSIYGGGYEQYF. V is TRBV19 and J is TRBJ2-7, with D possibly TRBD2 on 6 matching bases. The CDR3 has 14 amino acids. The germline V gene encodes CDR1 LNHDA and CDR2 SQIVND (reference sequence). Trimming removed 3 bases at V and 3 bases at J, with 12 bases between. The whole variable domain, remainder taken from reference TRBV19 and TRBJ2-7, is DGGITQSPKYLFRKEGQNVTLSCEQNLNHDAMYWYRQDPGQGLRLIYYSQIVNDFQKGDIAEGYSVSREKKESFPLTVTSAQKNPTAFYLCASSIYGGGYEQYFGPGTRLTVT.

This clone has only one observation. The V gene is TRBV27, the J gene TRBJ2-1; D perhaps matches TRBD2 (6 bases). The CDR3 covers 13 residues. Looked up from germline, CDR1 is MNHEY and CDR2 is SMNVEV (reference sequence). Between the trimmed V and J ends, which lost 5 bases and 6 bases, there was a span of 11 bases. The CDR3 DNA follows: TGTGCCAGCAGTGTCGGGACTCCCAATGAGCAGTTCTTC. Protein: CASSVGTPNEQFF.

This rearrangement joins TRBV14 to TRBJ1-2; D perhaps matches TRBD1 (6 bases). Trimming took off 0 bases at V and 8 bases at J, with 16 bases between the two ends. CDR3 length equals 15 residues. CDR1 and CDR2 from the germline V gene are SGHDN and FVKESK. The CDR3 loop is CASSQEIRTATGYTF. The CDR3 DNA follows: TGTGCCAGCAGCCAAGAGATCAGGACAGCCACCGGCTACACCTTC. Variable domain in full (rest from reference TRBV14 and TRBJ1-2): EAGVTQFPSHSVIEKGQTVTLRCDPISGHDNLYWYRRVMGKEIKFLLHFVKESKQDESGMPNNRFLAERTGGTYSTLKVQPAELEDSGVYFCASSQEIRTATGYTFGSGTRLTVV.

Written as DNA, the CDR3 is TGCGCCAGCAGCCAGATACTAGCGGGAGACACGAATGAGCAGTTCTTC. This codes for CASSQILAGDTNEQFF. The chain links TRBV4-1 to TRBJ2-1, with 11 bases lining up with TRBD2. Per germline, CDR1 MGHRA and CDR2 YSYEKL. The V segment lost 3 bases and the J segment 7 bases; nucleotides outside the gene matches: 8. This CDR3 is built from 16 residues.

The chain uses TRBV30 and TRBJ2-7, with D maybe TRBD2 (6 bases). CDR1 GTSNPN and CDR2 SVGIG come from the germline V gene (reference sequence). Trimming took off 3 bases at V and 4 bases at J, with 22 bases between the two ends. The CDR3 extends over 16 amino acids. Here the CDR3 reads CAWSPPGRGGKYEQYF. The CDR3 nucleotides read TGTGCCTGGAGCCCTCCGGGCCGAGGCGGGAAGTACGAGCAGTACTTC.

The chain recombines TRBV9 with TRBJ1-1; possible D gene TRBD1, 5 bases. The length of the CDR3 is 15 residues. V lost 0 bases and J lost 2, with 11 bases in between. The germline V gene has CDR1 SGDLS and CDR2 YYNGEE. CDR3 region: CASSVGGVRNTEAFF. CDR3 in DNA: TGTGCCAGCAGCGTAGGGGGGGTGAGAAACACTGAAGCTTTCTTT.

The rearrangement joins TRBV7-3 to TRBJ2-1; 9 positions match TRBD2. The CDR3 consists of 17 residues. V lost 3 bases, J lost 4 bases, and 10 bases stayed unmatched. From germline, CDR1 is SGHTA and CDR2 FQGTGA. As DNA, the CDR3 is TGTGCCAGCAGCTTGGGGGCTAGCGGGACCCATTACAATGAGCAGTTCTTC. Protein product: CASSLGASGTHYNEQFF.

The gene calls are TRBV30 and TRBJ2-5; 10 bases fit TRBD1. The ends lost 4 bases at V and 5 bases at J; junction bases unmatched: 7. CDR3 length equals 14 residues. Germline V lookup: CDR1 GTSNPN, CDR2 SVGIG (reference sequence). The CDR3 DNA reads as TGTGCCTGGATAGACAGGGGGCGATCGGAGACCCAGTACTTC. Translated: CAWIDRGRSETQYF.

This chain uses TRBV5-1 with TRBJ1-1; 7 bases match TRBD1. CDR3 size: 14 residues. Germline CDR1 and CDR2: SGHRS and YFSETQ. Trimming at V came to 1 base and at J to 1 base, leaving 1 base not matched to a gene. CDR3 residues: CASSLTGANTEAFF. The CDR3 bases are TGCGCCAGCAGCTTGACAGGGGCGAACACTGAAGCTTTCTTT.

This rearrangement joins TRBV28 to TRBJ1-5, with D tentatively TRBD1 (5 bases). The CDR3 covers 12 residues. Germline CDR1 and CDR2: MDHEN and SYDVKM. The V and J ends lost 6 bases and 8 bases respectively, with 11 bases between them. The CDR3 here is CASSRAPEPQHF. As DNA, the CDR3 is TGTGCCAGCAGCAGGGCCCCGGAGCCCCAGCATTTT.

J is TRBJ2-1 and V is TRBV27; D gene ambiguous. The CDR3 runs to 14 residues. In germline, CDR1 is MNHEY, CDR2 SMNVEV (reference sequence). V was trimmed by 0 bases and J by 4 bases, leaving 7 bases between them. The CDR3 region has the DNA TGTGCCAGCAGTTTATCAGCTGGTTACAATGAGCAGTTCTTC. It is translated as CASSLSAGYNEQFF.

The chain links TRBV9 to TRBJ2-2, with a possible D match to TRBD1 (5 bases). This CDR3 spans 14 amino acids. The V gene's germline CDR1 is SGDLS and CDR2 YYNGEE. V lost 3 bases to trimming and J lost 7 bases, with 13 bases between them. The DNA for the CDR3 is TGTGCCAGCAGCGAGGTTGGGGCATACGGGGAGCTGTTTTTT. Encoded protein: CASSEVGAYGELFF.

The chain combines TRBV5-1 with TRBJ2-3; possibly TRBD1 for D (7 bases). Trimming took 4 bases from V and 6 from J, leaving 12 bases between them. CDR1 SGHRS and CDR2 YFSETQ come from the germline V gene. The CDR3 is made up of 13 amino acids. CDR3 sequence: CASSQPGGDTQYF. The CDR3 DNA reads as TGCGCCAGCAGCCAACCAGGGGGGGATACGCAGTATTTT.

V and J are TRBV30 and TRBJ1-1, with D perhaps matching TRBD1 (6 bases). Germline V CDR1 and CDR2: GTSNPN, SVGIG (reference sequence). The CDR3 is made up of 14 amino acids. Trimming cost V 5 bases and J 1 base, with 14 bases left between them. The chain's CDR3 is CAWSPGHGNTEAFF. In nucleotides, the CDR3 is TGTGCCTGGTCTCCGGGACACGGGAACACTGAAGCTTTCTTT. The full variable domain, rest sourced from reference TRBV30 and TRBJ1-1, is SQTIHQWPATLVQPVGSPLSLECTVEGTSNPNLYWYRQAAGRGLQLLFYSVGIGQISSEVPQNLSASRPQDRQFILSSKKLLLSDSGFYLCAWSPGHGNTEAFFGQGTRLTVV.

This clone was counted once. V is TRBV6-1 and J is TRBJ1-1, with 7 nucleotides matching TRBD1. J was trimmed by 4 bases and V by 2 bases; bases with no gene match: 7. The CDR3 has 15 amino acids. Germline-derived CDR1 and CDR2 are MNHNS and SASEGT. The CDR3 protein is CASSERQGGGTEAFF. The CDR3 DNA follows: TGTGCCAGCAGTGAAAGGCAGGGGGGAGGCACTGAAGCTTTCTTT.

DNA of the CDR3: TGTGCCAGCAGCTTGGAGAGTGGTGGCTACACCTTC. Its translation: CASSLESGGYTF. V and J are TRBV5-4 and TRBJ1-2; no definite D call. V shed 0 bases and J shed 7 bases, with 7 bases lying between them. The CDR3 totals 12 residues. CDR1 and CDR2 from the germline V gene are SGHNT and YYREEE (reference sequence).

This clone was seen more than once but under ten times. This chain uses TRBV9 with TRBJ2-7; 8 bases agree with TRBD2. The germline gives CDR1 SGDLS, CDR2 YYNGEE. This CDR3 comprises 15 residues. With V trimmed by 4 bases and J by 2 bases, 8 bases remained unmatched. The CDR3 region has the DNA TGTGCCAGCAGCCCAAAAGCGGGAGTCCCCTACGAGCAGTACTTC. This codes for CASSPKAGVPYEQYF.